The 9 T cell receptor beta chains listed next were all sequenced from one sample in a study of long-term antiretroviral therapy in people with HIV. The run of the v3.0 immunoSEQ assay was at survey level. TCRdb's table, derived via immunoSEQ multiplex PCR, lists solely in-frame clones and lacks some. The sample carries 30,000 to 40,000 clones, roughly 80% recorded once. The sample in question was unsorted PBMCs, obtained 0.4 years before starting antiretroviral therapy. The receptors were gathered from a man between 18 and 35 years old with HIV.

This clone has only a few counts. V gene TRBV10-1 combines with J gene TRBJ1-2; D ambiguous. V was cut by 3 bases and J by 4 bases, with 9 bases left in between. The CDR3 spans 13 residues. Germline V gives CDR1 WNHNN, CDR2 SYGVQD (reference sequence). The CDR3 sequence is CASSDSRSYGYTF. DNA of the CDR3: TGCGCCAGCAGTGATTCCAGGTCCTATGGCTACACCTTC.

The V call is TRBV2, the J call TRBJ2-7; TRBD1 matches 7 bases. Germline trimming cut 3 bases from V and 0 bases from J; bases unmatched to any gene: 8. CDR1 SNHLY and CDR2 FYNNEI come from the germline V gene. The CDR3 sequence is 16 residues long. The CDR3: CASSDFPGTASYEQYF. In DNA, the CDR3 is TGTGCCAGCAGTGACTTTCCCGGGACAGCCTCCTACGAGCAGTACTTC.

The V and J genes are TRBV27 and TRBJ2-1; the match to TRBD2 covers 16 bases. V gave up 5 bases and J gave up 10 bases; unmatched junction bases: 2. The length of the CDR3 is 14 residues. The germline V gene has CDR1 MNHEY and CDR2 SMNVEV (reference sequence). DNA of the CDR3: TGTGCCAGCAGTCCGGGACTAGCGGGAGGGGAGCAGTTCTTC. Its protein is CASSPGLAGGEQFF.

The chain employs TRBV28 and TRBJ2-7; no reliable D call. There are 13 residues in the CDR3. V lost 8 bases to trimming and J lost 4 bases, with 15 bases between them. Germline V gene data show CDR1 as MDHEN and CDR2 as SYDVKM. The CDR3 bases are TGTGCCAGCTCCCTCGGGCTTGGGTACGAGCAGTACTTC. This sequence encodes CASSLGLGYEQYF.

The chain links TRBV28 to TRBJ1-5, with 7 positions matching TRBD1. Germline assignment: CDR1 MDHEN and CDR2 SYDVKM. The CDR3 consists of 15 residues. V was clipped by 2 bases and J by 1 base; unmatched bases: 2. CDR3 DNA sequence: TGTGCCAGCAGTTTAGACAGGGAAAGCAATCAGCCCCAGCATTTT. Translation gives CASSLDRESNQPQHF.

This clone was counted only a few times. V is TRBV6-5 and J is TRBJ1-2; D remains unclear. Deletions cut 8 bases from V and 5 bases from J, with 12 bases between. This CDR3 has 12 amino acids. Germline loops: CDR1 MNHEY, CDR2 SVGAGI. The CDR3 loop reads CASGVMNYGYTF. In DNA form, the CDR3 reads TGTGCCAGCGGGGTGATGAATTATGGCTACACCTTC.

V and J are TRBV27 and TRBJ1-2, with TRBD1 matching 10 bases. Germline loops: CDR1 MNHEY, CDR2 SMNVEV (reference sequence). V trimming: 5 bases; J trimming: 4 bases; junction bases outside the gene matches: 7. CDR3 length equals 15 residues. This CDR3 is CASSLTRQGAYGYTF. The CDR3 DNA reads as TGTGCCAGCAGTCTCACCCGACAGGGGGCCTATGGCTACACCTTC.

The rearrangement uses TRBV28 and TRBJ1-5; 7 bases are a match to TRBD1. With V trimmed by 7 bases and J by 4 bases, 10 bases remained unmatched. Germline CDR1 is MDHEN and CDR2 is SYDVKM. CDR3 size: 15 residues. DNA of the CDR3: TGTGCCAGCAAGAAGGGACAGTCCAAAAATCAGCCCCAGCATTTT. It translates to CASKKGQSKNQPQHF.

The chain is built from TRBV4-1 and TRBJ2-7, with D perhaps matching TRBD2 (7 bases). V dropped 4 bases and J dropped 3 bases, with 19 bases sitting between them. This CDR3 spans 16 amino acids. Germline values: CDR1 MGHRA, CDR2 YSYEKL. CDR3 sequence (DNA): TGCGCCAGCAGCCTTTATTCTGGGGGGGCGGGCTACGAGCAGTACTTC. This encodes CASSLYSGGAGYEQYF.